This T cell receptor (beta chain) was retrieved from a study of beta chain features in type 1 diabetes. General study points: Among patients with Type 1 diabetes, TCRB CDR3s were moderately but significantly shorter in every one of the four CD4+ subsets. Reduced insertions and increased deletions marked VDJ junctions in type 1 diabetes patients.

Points on this clone: Its antigen is unknown.

This CDR3 spans 13 amino acids. V lost 3 bases to trimming and J lost 5 bases, with 11 bases between them. CDR1 SEHNR and CDR2 FQNEAQ come from the germline V gene (reference sequence). All of the isolated RNA was reverse transcribed, so expressed TCRB transcripts were sequenced. Produced via immunoSEQ multiplex PCR; TCRdb's table is partial and in-frame only. The data hold approximately 100,000 clones, with almost 40% observed a single time. Sampling consisted of one heparinised blood draw per donor, averaging around 100 mL. This clonotype was obtained from a woman between 18 and 30 years old in good health. This chain joins TRBV7-9 and TRBJ2-7; no definite D call. The source material was stem cell memory CD4+ T cells from blood. CDR3 bases: TGTGCCAGCAGCTTCCACAGTCCCCACGAGCAGTACTTC. Translation: CASSFHSPHEQYF.